This T cell receptor beta chain stems from a study of blood T cells in healthy people across ages. The CDR3 runs to 13 residues. Germline V gene sequence: CDR1 MNHEY, CDR2 SVGEGT. Trimming stripped 2 bases from V and 6 bases from J, with 8 bases between. This clonotype was seen more than once but under ten times. It was with a sample-barcoded 5' primer and a J-beta primer mix that a second PCR of roughly 7 to 12 cycles was run. Using its own MiXCR run on the 5' RACE reads, TCRdb lists one record per CDR3 protein. In the table there are over 1,500,000 distinct CDR3 sequences, around 50% of which are singletons.

This sequence was found in a woman in her forties in good health. V and J are TRBV6-2 or TRBV6-3 and TRBJ2-4, with no clear D. The sequenced material came from blood. This chain's CDR3 is CASSYLATNIQYF. DNA of the CDR3: TGTGCCAGCAGTTACCTTGCGACAAACATTCAGTACTTC.